This T cell receptor (beta chain) was observed in a study of T cell responses to AZD1222 COVID-19 vaccine. Findings and limits, study-wide: Spike-specific TCR breadth and depth went up after people got two AZD1222 doses. Sampling captured repertoires only after the peak T cell response. Baseline seropositivity occurred in only six AZD1222 recipients.

Profiled with immunoSEQ multiplex PCR; TCRdb holds only in-frame clones, not every one. The sample consists of 200,000 to 250,000 clones, 85% to 95% of them appearing once. Remarks on this clone: No antigen is known for it.

Trimming pared 0 bases from V and 8 bases from J, leaving 16 bases between. The CDR3 runs 14 residues. Germline CDR1 and CDR2: GTSNPN and SVGIG (reference sequence). The receptor's source is an adult in good health. The V gene is TRBV30, the J gene TRBJ1-1; D is perhaps TRBD1 (5 bases). The input for sequencing was peripheral blood, taken on day 0 of MenACWY control vaccination. CDR3 in DNA: TGTGCCTGGAGTGTATTGATAGGGGTGGGAGAAGCTTTCTTT. It specifies CAWSVLIGVGEAFF. The variable domain in full, with the rest retrieved from reference TRBV30 and TRBJ1-1, is SQTIHQWPATLVQPVGSPLSLECTVEGTSNPNLYWYRQAAGRGLQLLFYSVGIGQISSEVPQNLSASRPQDRQFILSSKKLLLSDSGFYLCAWSVLIGVGEAFFGQGTRLTVV.